A single sample gave rise to the 31 T cell receptor beta chains below, sequenced in a study of T cell responses to AZD1222 COVID-19 vaccine (dated by TCRdb to the early 2020s). The receptor library was made with the immunoSEQ multiplex PCR assay. Drawn from immuneACCESS, this table holds only the in-frame rearrangements with V and J called that TCRdb kept. Clones are partly lost; checked studies trace under half to an unresolved V gene and leave the rest unexplained. The sample contains around 81,000 clones, approximately 89% of them found a single time. Approximately 8% of the sample is held by the ten biggest clonotypes. Explained via the paper, the time point label denotes: about 28 days (+/-7) after the second vaccine dose. Sequenced here: peripheral blood, sampled 28 days after the second AZD1222 dose. These receptors were obtained from an adult who received the AZD1222 COVID-19 vaccine.

This clone was detected only once. V usage is TRBV27 and J usage is TRBJ2-1, with 7 positions matching TRBD2. Germline V gene sequence: CDR1 MNHEY, CDR2 SMNVEV (reference sequence). Losses at the gene ends were 3 bases for V and 10 bases for J; bases not matched to a gene: 6. The CDR3 sequence is 13 residues long. The DNA of the CDR3 is TGTGCCAGCAGTTTGAGCGGGAAAGGCGAGCAGTTCTTC. It codes for CASSLSGKGEQFF.

The chain is built from TRBV6-5 and TRBJ2-2; weak D call: TRBD1 (5 bases). The CDR3 covers 14 residues. Germline values: CDR1 MNHEY, CDR2 SVGAGI. Between the trimmed V and J ends, which lost 7 bases and 0 bases, there was a span of 9 bases. The CDR3: CASNGRANTGELFF. The CDR3 DNA reads as TGTGCCAGCAATGGCAGGGCGAACACCGGGGAGCTGTTTTTT.

The genes are TRBV5-6 and TRBJ1-4; TRBD1 agrees at 9 bases. The CDR3 has 13 amino acids. With 6 bases clipped from V and 7 bases from J, the junction kept 4 bases outside the gene matches. Germline CDR1 reads SGHDT; CDR2 reads YYEEEE. The CDR3 protein is CASKGQGAEKLFF. Here the CDR3 DNA reads TGTGCCAGCAAGGGACAGGGTGCTGAAAAACTGTTTTTT.

This clone has just one count. DNA of the CDR3: TGCGCCAGCTCACTGACAGGGGGCACTGAAGCTTTCTTT. Its protein product is CASSLTGGTEAFF. The chain joins TRBV4-1 to TRBJ1-1, with TRBD1 identical over 9 bases. CDR1 MGHRA and CDR2 YSYEKL come from the germline V gene. V trimming: 8 bases; J trimming: 4 bases; junction bases outside the gene matches: 5. CDR3 size: 13 residues.

The rearrangement uses TRBV7-3 and TRBJ2-7, with D hard to call. V was clipped by 5 bases and J by 3 bases, with 14 bases between them. This CDR3 contains 14 residues. Germline CDR1 and CDR2: SGHTA and FQGTGA. The CDR3 here is CASSPSRESYEQYF. As DNA, the CDR3 is TGTGCCAGCAGCCCCAGCCGCGAAAGCTACGAGCAGTACTTC.

V is TRBV27 and J is TRBJ2-3; tentatively, D is TRBD1 (5 bases). Germline V gene data show CDR1 as MNHEY and CDR2 as SMNVEV (reference sequence). The ends were cut back, 3 bases at V and 1 base at J, with 11 bases in the middle. This CDR3 spans 15 amino acids. In nucleotides, the CDR3 is TGTGCCAGCAGTTTGGGGCCCCGCCGCACAGATACGCAGTATTTT. This codes for CASSLGPRRTDTQYF.

This chain links TRBV4-2 with TRBJ1-2; TRBD1 might be the D (5 bases). V was shortened by 3 bases and J by 8 bases, with 16 bases between the two germline ends. This CDR3 comprises 14 residues. Per germline, CDR1 LGHNA and CDR2 YNFKEQ. In nucleotides, the CDR3 is TGTGCCAGCAGCCAGGGAGACAGTTTGACGGGCTACACCTTC. Protein product: CASSQGDSLTGYTF.

The chain has TRBV7-9 and TRBJ1-2; D might be TRBD1 (5 bases). The V gene lost 1 base and the J gene lost 3 bases, with 15 bases spanning the gap. This CDR3 has 16 residues. Germline loops: CDR1 SEHNR, CDR2 FQNEAQ (reference sequence). CDR3 loop: CASSLGGSPRDYGYTF. In nucleotides, the CDR3 is TGTGCCAGCAGCTTAGGGGGGTCTCCTAGAGACTATGGCTACACCTTC.

The chain carries TRBV15 and TRBJ2-2; 11 nucleotides line up with TRBD2. Germline CDR1 LNHNV, CDR2 YYDKDF (reference sequence). The V and J ends lost 1 base and 3 bases, in that order; junction bases with no gene match: 13. This CDR3 is built from 20 residues. The CDR3 DNA follows: TGTGCCACCAGCAGAGCTGGGGGTTTAGCGGGAGGGATGGACACCGGGGAGCTGTTTTTT. This translates into CATSRAGGLAGGMDTGELFF. The variable domain in full, with the rest retrieved from reference TRBV15 and TRBJ2-2, is DAMVIQNPRYQVTQFGKPVTLSCSQTLNHNVMYWYQQKSSQAPKLLFHYYDKDFNNEADTPDNFQSRRPNTSFCFLDIRSPGLGDTAMYLCATSRAGGLAGGMDTGELFFGEGSRLTVL.

The chain links TRBV19 to TRBJ1-5; 7 bases are a match to TRBD1. Germline V gene sequence: CDR1 LNHDA, CDR2 SQIVND (reference sequence). The CDR3 consists of 15 residues. V lost 4 bases, J lost 4 bases, and 7 bases stayed unmatched. The CDR3 DNA reads as TGTGCCAGTAGTACCATCGGGACAGAAAATCAGCCCCAGCATTTT. Amino acids: CASSTIGTENQPQHF. The full variable domain, in which reference TRBV19 and TRBJ1-5 provide the parts outside the CDR3, is DGGITQSPKYLFRKEGQNVTLSCEQNLNHDAMYWYRQDPGQGLRLIYYSQIVNDFQKGDIAEGYSVSREKKESFPLTVTSAQKNPTAFYLCASSTIGTENQPQHFGDGTRLSIL.

Regarding this clone: Additional DNA sequences in this sample encode the identical CDR3. The chain links TRBV28 to TRBJ2-7; 7 bases map to TRBD2. Germline loops: CDR1 MDHEN, CDR2 SYDVKM. The CDR3 runs 13 residues. V lost 3 bases to trimming and J lost 4 bases; unmatched junction nucleotides: 3. CDR3 protein: CASSFGGSYEQYF. CDR3 DNA: TGTGCCAGCAGTTTCGGGGGGTCTTACGAGCAGTACTTC.

The chain is built from TRBV6-5 and TRBJ2-7; D gene unclear. The CDR3 has 15 residues. The germline V and J ends were trimmed by 0 bases and 1 base, with 10 bases remaining between them. Germline V lookup: CDR1 MNHEY, CDR2 SVGAGI. This CDR3 reads CASSYSGSDSYEQYF. CDR3 DNA sequence: TGTGCCAGCAGTTACTCGGGATCTGATTCCTACGAGCAGTACTTC.

The V and J genes are TRBV28 and TRBJ2-2; D is unresolved. V gave up 8 bases and J gave up 8 bases, with 18 bases separating them. The CDR3 consists of 14 residues. From germline, CDR1 is MDHEN and CDR2 SYDVKM. CDR3 sequence: CASRPAGLRGELFF. The CDR3 region has the DNA TGTGCCAGCCGACCGGCCGGGCTTAGAGGGGAGCTGTTTTTT.

The V and J genes are TRBV29-1 and TRBJ1-1, with a weak D call TRBD1 (5 bases). In germline, CDR1 is SQVTM, CDR2 ANQGSEA. The CDR3 sequence is 13 residues long. Trimming stripped 6 bases from V and 3 bases from J, with 14 bases between. The CDR3 is CSVALGGDTEAFF. CDR3 nucleotide sequence: TGCAGCGTGGCCCTCGGGGGGGACACTGAAGCTTTCTTT. The full variable domain, in which reference TRBV29-1 and TRBJ1-1 provide the parts outside the CDR3, is SAVISQKPSRDICQRGTSLTIQCQVDSQVTMMFWYRQQPGQSLTLIATANQGSEATYESGFVIDKFPISRPNLTFSTLTVSNMSPEDSSIYLCSVALGGDTEAFFGQGTRLTVV.

V gene TRBV2 combines with J gene TRBJ2-3; TRBD2 is a possible D gene (6 bases). Germline V CDR1 and CDR2: SNHLY, FYNNEI. This CDR3 comprises 15 residues. The V end lost 4 bases, the J end lost 2 bases, and 13 bases lay between the germline ends. The CDR3 DNA follows: TGTGCCAGCAGTGTAGATAGCGGCTTCACAGATACGCAGTATTTT. It translates to CASSVDSGFTDTQYF.

The chain combines TRBV19 with TRBJ2-1; maybe TRBD2 (5 bases). The CDR3 has 13 amino acids. V lost 4 bases, J lost 3 bases, and 7 bases lay in between. Germline assignment: CDR1 LNHDA and CDR2 SQIVND (reference sequence). This CDR3 reads CASSNRDYNEQFF. In DNA, the CDR3 is TGTGCCAGTAGTAACCGGGACTACAATGAGCAGTTCTTC.

The chain couples TRBV3-1 (or the pseudogene TRBV3-2) to TRBJ1-2; 7 bases are shared with TRBD1. The CDR3 spans 14 residues. The V gene end was trimmed by 5 bases and the J gene end by 8 bases; junction bases not matched to a gene: 11. Germline V lookup: CDR1 LGHDT, CDR2 YNNKEL (reference sequence). The CDR3 nucleotides are TGTGCCAGCAGCTCCCCTCAGGGGACAGACGGCTACACCTTC. This translates into CASSSPQGTDGYTF.

V gene TRBV28 combines with J gene TRBJ1-4; the D is unclear. The CDR3 is 12 amino acids. The V and J ends lost 7 bases and 8 bases respectively, with 11 bases between them. Looked up from germline, CDR1 is MDHEN and CDR2 is SYDVKM. The chain's CDR3 is CASTPKLEKLFF. For the CDR3, the DNA is TGTGCCAGCACCCCTAAACTGGAAAAACTGTTTTTT.

The rearrangement uses TRBV15 and TRBJ2-2; 8 bases map to TRBD1. The CDR3 consists of 17 residues. CDR1 is LNHNV, CDR2 YYDKDF, per germline (reference sequence). V trimming: 1 base; J trimming: 0 bases; junction bases outside the gene matches: 4. Written as DNA, the CDR3 is TGTGCCACCAGCAGAGTCATGGGACAGGCGAACACCGGGGAGCTGTTTTTT. It specifies CATSRVMGQANTGELFF.

The V call is TRBV6-2 or TRBV6-3, the J call TRBJ2-7, with D hard to call. From germline, CDR1 is MNHEY and CDR2 SVGEGT. Trimming took 4 bases from V and 2 from J, leaving 12 bases between them. There are 14 residues in the CDR3. As DNA, the CDR3 is TGTGCCAGCAGTTCCCCTGCGAGGACCTACGAGCAGTACTTC. Encoded protein: CASSSPARTYEQYF.

J is TRBJ1-1 and V is TRBV27, with TRBD1 matching over 8 bases. V shed 0 bases and J 4 bases; nucleotides not matched to a gene: 7. Germline CDR1 is MNHEY and CDR2 is SMNVEV (reference sequence). This CDR3 contains 16 residues. CDR3: CASSLSRPGGITEAFF. DNA for the CDR3: TGTGCCAGCAGTTTATCGCGGCCAGGGGGCATCACTGAAGCTTTCTTT.

In its sample, this clone was seen a few times. This rearrangement joins TRBV7-2 to TRBJ1-1, with 8 bases identical to TRBD1. CDR3 length: 12 residues. Germline values: CDR1 SGHTA, CDR2 FQGNSA. The V gene end was trimmed by 6 bases and the J gene end by 6 bases; junction bases not matched to a gene: 3. The CDR3 sequence is CASSDRGAEAFF. The CDR3 region has the DNA TGTGCCAGCAGTGACAGGGGCGCTGAAGCTTTCTTT.

The CDR3 loop reads CATSDSYTGNQPQHF. As DNA, the CDR3 is TGTGCCACCAGTGATTCGTACACAGGGAACCAGCCCCAGCATTTT. The chain is built from TRBV24-1 and TRBJ1-5; TRBD1 is a possible D gene (6 bases). The CDR3 has 15 residues. V was pared by 2 bases and J by 7 bases, with 14 bases between. From germline, CDR1 is KGHDR and CDR2 SFDVKD.

The chain links TRBV19 to TRBJ2-5, with D possibly being TRBD1 (6 bases). Germline CDR1 and CDR2: LNHDA and SQIVND (reference sequence). The CDR3 contains 15 residues. Trimming cost V 0 bases and J 3 bases, with 11 bases left between them. The CDR3 spells CASSIDRDNKETQYF. The CDR3 bases are TGTGCCAGTAGTATAGACCGGGACAATAAAGAGACCCAGTACTTC.

This rearrangement joins TRBV30 to TRBJ2-1; the D gene is possibly TRBD1 (5 bases). With 4 bases removed from V and 0 bases from J, the gap between germline ends came to 25 bases. Germline V gene sequence: CDR1 GTSNPN, CDR2 SVGIG (reference sequence). This CDR3 region has 19 residues. CDR3 coding DNA: TGTGCCTGGAAGAGCGCCGCTTACTCAACCCAGGGCTCCTACAATGAGCAGTTCTTC. Translating it yields CAWKSAAYSTQGSYNEQFF.

V usage is TRBV7-2 and J usage is TRBJ2-5; D might be TRBD2 (5 bases). The germline V gene has CDR1 SGHTA and CDR2 FQGNSA. The CDR3 totals 15 residues. The ends were cut back, 0 bases at V and 3 bases at J, with 11 bases in the middle. The DNA of the CDR3 is TGTGCCAGCAGCTTAGCGTCGACTACTAAAGAGACCCAGTACTTC. Protein: CASSLASTTKETQYF. Looking up the rest from reference TRBV7-2 and TRBJ2-5 gives the full variable domain: GAGVSQSPSNKVTEKGKDVELRCDPISGHTALYWYRQSLGQGLEFLIYFQGNSAPDKSGLPSDRFSAERTGGSVSTLTIQRTQQEDSAVYLCASSLASTTKETQYFGPGTRLLVL.

Written as DNA, the CDR3 is TGTGCCAGCAGTGTGGGGGGAAACACCGGGGAGCTGTTTTTT. Its translation: CASSVGGNTGELFF. The chain links TRBV2 to TRBJ2-2; a weak D match, TRBD2 (6 bases). The CDR3 covers 14 residues. The V gene's germline CDR1 is SNHLY and CDR2 FYNNEI. The ends were cut back, 4 bases at V and 2 bases at J, with 8 bases in the middle.

This chain links TRBV27 with TRBJ2-3, with 10 bases identical to TRBD2. V was pared by 2 bases and J by 2 bases, with 4 bases of the junction left unmatched. Germline assignment: CDR1 MNHEY and CDR2 SMNVEV (reference sequence). The CDR3 consists of 16 residues. This CDR3 reads CASSLTSGVATDTQYF. The CDR3 region has the DNA TGTGCCAGCAGTTTAACTAGCGGGGTGGCCACAGATACGCAGTATTTT.

J is TRBJ1-3 and V is TRBV5-4, with D tentatively TRBD1 (5 bases). Germline V gives CDR1 SGHNT, CDR2 YYREEE (reference sequence). The CDR3 runs 15 residues. The ends were cut back, 0 bases at V and 2 bases at J, with 9 bases in the middle. The CDR3 DNA is TGTGCCAGCAGCTTGGCGGGGGGGGCTGGAAACACCATATATTTT. Protein: CASSLAGGAGNTIYF. The variable domain in full, with the rest retrieved from reference TRBV5-4 and TRBJ1-3, is ETGVTQSPTHLIKTRGQQVTLRCSSQSGHNTVSWYQQALGQGPQFIFQYYREEENGRGNFPPRFSGLQFPNYSSELNVNALELDDSALYLCASSLAGGAGNTIYFGEGSWLTVV.

This rearrangement joins TRBV5-6 to TRBJ2-3; 11 positions agree with TRBD2. The CDR3 has 13 amino acids. V trimming: 5 bases; J trimming: 15 bases; junction bases outside the gene matches: 11. CDR1 SGHDT and CDR2 YYEEEE come from the germline V gene. The CDR3 loop reads CASSSRLAGHGYF. DNA of the CDR3: TGTGCCAGCAGTTCTAGACTAGCGGGACATGGATATTTT.

The chain links TRBV7-9 to TRBJ1-2; D not resolved. The CDR3 loop spans 14 amino acids. Germline V CDR1 and CDR2: SEHNR, FQNEAQ (reference sequence). V lost 1 base, J lost 3 bases, and 9 bases lay in between. CDR3 bases: TGTGCCAGCAGCTTAGGTTCAACCCACTATGGCTACACCTTC. Encoded protein: CASSLGSTHYGYTF.